This entry is about one T cell receptor beta chain. Its antigen is currently unknown. The sample is drawn from a study of T cell responses to AZD1222 COVID-19 vaccine. Study outcomes and limitations: Vaccine-associated CD4 TCRs ranged over spike, dominating at 160-218 and 743-854. Most donors were white British, females outnumbered males, and clonal diversity was possibly underestimated.

J lost 4 bases, V lost 8 bases, and 9 bases had no gene match. Germline CDR1 is LGHNT and CDR2 is FRNRAP. The CDR3 extends over 15 amino acids. TCRdb's table, derived via immunoSEQ multiplex PCR, lists solely in-frame clones and lacks some. The sample consists of approximately 74,000 clones, roughly 80% of them appearing once. The chain recombines TRBV12-5 with TRBJ2-1; the match to TRBD2 covers 9 bases. This specimen consisted of peripheral blood, obtained on day 0 of AZD1222 vaccination. The TCR comes from an adult in good health. The CDR3 DNA sequence: TGTGCTAGTATGAAGACTAGCGGCCTGTACAATGAGCAGTTCTTC. This translates into CASMKTSGLYNEQFF.